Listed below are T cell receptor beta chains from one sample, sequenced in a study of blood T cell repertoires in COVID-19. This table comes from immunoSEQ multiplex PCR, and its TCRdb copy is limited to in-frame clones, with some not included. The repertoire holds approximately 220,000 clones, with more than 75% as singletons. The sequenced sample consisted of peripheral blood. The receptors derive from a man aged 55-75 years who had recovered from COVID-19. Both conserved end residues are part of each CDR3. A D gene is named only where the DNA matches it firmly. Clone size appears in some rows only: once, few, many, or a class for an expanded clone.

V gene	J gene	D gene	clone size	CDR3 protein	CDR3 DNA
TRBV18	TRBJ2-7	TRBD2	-	CASSPGDSGRSYEQYF	TGTGCCAGCTCACCTGGGGATAGCGGGAGGTCCTACGAGCAGTACTTC
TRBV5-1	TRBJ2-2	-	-	CASSFQNTGELFF	TGCGCCAGCAGCTTCCAGAACACCGGGGAGCTGTTTTTT
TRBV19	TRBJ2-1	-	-	CASSPYPTILGVDYNEQFF	TGTGCCAGTAGTCCATATCCCACCATCTTAGGGGTGGACTACAATGAGCAGTTCTTC
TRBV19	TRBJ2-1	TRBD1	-	CASAYLDRRNEQFF	TGTGCCAGTGCATACCTGGACAGGCGGAATGAGCAGTTCTTC
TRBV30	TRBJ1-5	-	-	CAWSRQGGGNQPQHF	TGTGCCTGGAGCCGCCAAGGGGGAGGCAATCAGCCCCAGCATTTT
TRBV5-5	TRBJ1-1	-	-	CASSVRVLMNTEAFF	TGTGCCAGCAGCGTTCGAGTATTGATGAACACTGAAGCTTTCTTT
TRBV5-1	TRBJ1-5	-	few	CASSLGGSLPQHF	TGCGCCAGCAGCTTGGGCGGTTCCTTGCCCCAGCATTTT
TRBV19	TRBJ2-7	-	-	CASSPTDYYEQYF	TGTGCCAGTAGTCCTACAGATTACTACGAGCAGTACTTC
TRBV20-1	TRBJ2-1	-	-	CSPRRNNEQFF	TGCAGCCCGAGGCGGAACAATGAGCAGTTCTTC
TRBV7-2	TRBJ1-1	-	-	CASSPHMGGTEAFF	TGTGCCAGCAGCCCCCACATGGGGGGGACTGAAGCTTTCTTT
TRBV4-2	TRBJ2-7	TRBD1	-	CASSLEGQGIGYEQYF	TGTGCCAGCAGCCTAGAGGGACAGGGAATTGGCTACGAGCAGTACTTC
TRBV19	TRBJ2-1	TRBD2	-	CASRGPSGGYNEQFF	TGTGCCAGTAGGGGTCCTAGCGGGGGTTACAATGAGCAGTTCTTC
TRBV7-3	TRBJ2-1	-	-	CASSFPNYNEQFF	TGTGCCAGCAGCTTCCCCAATTACAATGAGCAGTTCTTC
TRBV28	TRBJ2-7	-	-	CASSLRLTYEQYF	TGTGCCAGCAGCCTACGCCTAACCTACGAGCAGTACTTC
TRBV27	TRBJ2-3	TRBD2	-	CASSLLAGGVEGTDTQYF	TGTGCCAGCAGTTTACTAGCGGGAGGAGTTGAGGGCACAGATACGCAGTATTTT
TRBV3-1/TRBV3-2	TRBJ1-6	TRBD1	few	CASSLIRTGPRSPLHF	TGTGCCAGCAGCTTGATTCGGACAGGGCCGCGGTCACCCCTCCACTTT
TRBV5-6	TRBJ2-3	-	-	CASSLPGSDTQYF	TGTGCCAGCAGCCTCCCCGGGAGTGATACGCAGTATTTT
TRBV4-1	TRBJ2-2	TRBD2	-	CASSRVAGDYTGELFF	TGCGCCAGCAGCCGGGTAGCGGGGGACTACACCGGGGAGCTGTTTTTT
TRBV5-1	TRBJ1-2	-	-	CASSPRDYGYTF	TGCGCCAGCAGCCCCCGGGACTATGGCTACACCTTC
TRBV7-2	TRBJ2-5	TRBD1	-	CASSLNSQGAVETQYF	TGTGCCAGCAGCCTGAACTCACAGGGGGCTGTCGAGACCCAGTACTTC
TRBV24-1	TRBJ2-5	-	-	CATGTPQETQYF	TGTGCCACCGGGACACCACAAGAGACCCAGTACTTC
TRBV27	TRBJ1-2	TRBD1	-	CASSPTGKEGYTF	TGTGCCAGCAGTCCGACAGGGAAGGAGGGCTACACCTTC
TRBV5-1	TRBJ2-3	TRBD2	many	CASSLDPSGRADTQYF	TGCGCCAGCAGCTTGGATCCTAGCGGGAGGGCAGATACGCAGTATTTT
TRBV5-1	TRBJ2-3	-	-	CASSLELSTDTQYF	TGCGCCAGCAGCTTGGAACTAAGCACAGATACGCAGTATTTT
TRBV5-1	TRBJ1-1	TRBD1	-	CASSSIQGANTEAFF	TGCGCCAGCAGCTCGATACAGGGGGCCAACACTGAAGCTTTCTTT
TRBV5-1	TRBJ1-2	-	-	CASSPEGGNGYTF	TGCGCCAGCAGCCCGGAGGGGGGGAATGGCTACACCTTC
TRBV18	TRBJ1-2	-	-	CASSPIGEGLDYGYTF	TGTGCCAGCTCACCTATAGGTGAGGGCCTGGATTATGGCTACACCTTC
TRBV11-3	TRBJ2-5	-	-	CASSLRGGQETQYF	TGTGCCAGCAGCTTACGAGGAGGCCAAGAGACCCAGTACTTC
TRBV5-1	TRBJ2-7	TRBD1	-	CASSLVPTGEDYEQYF	TGCGCCAGCAGCTTGGTCCCGACAGGGGAAGACTACGAGCAGTACTTC
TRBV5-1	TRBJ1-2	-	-	CASSSPGIYGYTF	TGCGCCAGCAGCTCTCCGGGGATCTATGGCTACACCTTC
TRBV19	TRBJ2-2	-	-	CATNLDSSNTGELFF	TGTGCCACTAATCTGGACAGTTCGAACACCGGGGAGCTGTTTTTT